Below, one TCR beta chain is given with its context. These data are taken from a study of blood T cell repertoires in COVID-19. TCRdb's copy holds only in-frame clones and misses some; the assay was immunoSEQ multiplex PCR. The sample lists 300,000 to 350,000 clones; about 90% were seen once. With 4 bases removed from V and 1 base from J, the gap between germline ends came to 8 bases. The germline gives CDR1 MGHDK, CDR2 SYGVNS. This CDR3 region has 15 residues. The receptor was derived from a woman in her late teens or twenties with acute COVID-19. Sequences were obtained from PBMCs or T cells enriched from blood (not recorded which). The chain uses TRBV25-1 and TRBJ1-6; D possibly corresponds to TRBD1 (6 bases). For the CDR3, the DNA is TGTGCCAGCAGTGTCACAGGGTCCTATAATTCACCCCTCCACTTT. It translates to CASSVTGSYNSPLHF. Looking up the rest from reference TRBV25-1 and TRBJ1-6 gives the full variable domain: EADIYQTPRYLVIGTGKKITLECSQTMGHDKMYWYQQDPGMELHLIHYSYGVNSTEKGDLSSESTVSRIRTEHFPLTLESARPSHTSQYLCASSVTGSYNSPLHFGNGTRLTVT.